What follows is one TCR beta chain and its context. Its antigen is not identified. Some clones are missing from TCRdb's copy, which holds only in-frame ones; the method was immunoSEQ multiplex PCR. Of just under 60,000 clones in the sample, 60% to 80% are singletons; the top ten hold 1.5% to 2%. Trimming removed 6 bases at V and 2 bases at J, with 11 bases between. CDR3 size: 14 residues. In germline, CDR1 is MRHNA, CDR2 SNTAGT. The data originate from a study of vaccination effects on CD4 cells after COVID-19. Within the ViraFEST assay, antigen-specific CD4+ T cells underwent expansion with viral peptide pools prior to sequencing. A 10-day culture period preceded the isolation of CD4+ T cells. Each participant was given two doses of one vaccine (BNT162b2 or mRNA-1273).

This sequence joins TRBV6-4 and TRBJ1-5, with D possibly TRBD1 on 5 matching bases. The sequence came from a human donor who received a COVID-19 vaccine. The sequencing here drew on CD4+ T cells from PBMCs cultured with HCoV-OC43 spike peptides, taken after COVID-19 vaccination. Subset given: HCoV-OC43 spike overlapping peptide pool stimulation. The chain's CDR3 is CASSRELGNQPQHF. CDR3 nucleotide sequence: TGTGCCAGCAGCAGGGAGTTGGGCAATCAGCCCCAGCATTTT.